This T cell receptor (beta chain) emerged from a study of PD-L1 blockade in urothelial cancer. About the research overall: T cells were recovered from blood samples at a median of around 130,000.

V lost 0 bases and J lost 0; bases outside the gene matches: 6. This CDR3 is built from 17 residues. CDR1 is SGDLS and CDR2 is YYNGEE in the germline V gene. The data were produced by immunoSEQ multiplex PCR, yet TCRdb's version contains in-frame clones alone and is incomplete. The sample has about 49,000 clones, 70% to 80% seen once. Indicated time point: pretreatment peripheral blood. The material was PBMCs, obtained around atezolizumab (anti-PD-L1) treatment. This sequence originates from a man between 65 and 85 years old with urothelial cancer. This sequence joins TRBV9 and TRBJ1-3; 7 bases are shared with TRBD1. The CDR3 nucleotides read TGTGCCAGCAGCGTAGATACAGGGGCCCACTCTGGAAACACCATATATTTT. This sequence encodes CASSVDTGAHSGNTIYF.